This TCR beta chain originates from a study of T cells in Graves' hyperthyroidism and ophthalmopathy. Points from the study as a whole: A 13 V-J model separated ophthalmopathy from stable hyperthyroidism. Model output signaled ophthalmopathy a median roughly 6 months ahead of onset. Also found in blood were most expanded thyroid clonotypes above 0.001.

As for this clonotype: Its antigen remains unknown.

Amplification of TCR beta CDR3 regions used RNA as the template. During a first-round RT-PCR of the TCR CDR3, the HTBI primer set was used. TCRdb passed the multiplex PCR reads through MiXCR, listing each CDR3 protein once. The table shows nearly 750,000 distinct CDR3 sequences, with around 40% occurring only once. The CDR3 extends over 16 amino acids. Germline V gene data show CDR1 as SEHNR and CDR2 as FQNEAQ (reference sequence). V dropped 2 bases and J dropped 11; count of bases not matched to a gene: 13. Based on clinical symptoms, serum thyroxine and TRAb, thyroid ultrasound and orbital computed tomography, diagnoses were reached.

V usage is TRBV7-9 and J usage is TRBJ2-5; 11 bases fit TRBD2. The sequence came from a woman between 40 and 55 years old with Graves' hyperthyroidism. Sequencing was performed on blood. The CDR3 is CASSLTSGGRTDTQYF. The CDR3 coding sequence is TGTGCCAGCAGCTTAACTAGCGGGGGACGCACAGATACGCAGTACTTC.